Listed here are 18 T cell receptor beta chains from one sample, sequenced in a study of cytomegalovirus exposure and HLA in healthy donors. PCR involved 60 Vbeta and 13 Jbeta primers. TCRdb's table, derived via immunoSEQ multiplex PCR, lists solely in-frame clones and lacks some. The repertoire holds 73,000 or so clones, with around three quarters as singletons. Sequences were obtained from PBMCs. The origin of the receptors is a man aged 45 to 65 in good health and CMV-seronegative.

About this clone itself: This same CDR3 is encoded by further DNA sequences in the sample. The CDR3 sequence is CASSLRQGSNQPQHF. Written as DNA, the CDR3 is TGTGCCAGCAGCCTACGACAGGGTAGCAATCAGCCCCAGCATTTT. The rearrangement uses TRBV7-2 and TRBJ1-5; the match to TRBD1 covers 7 bases. V shed 5 bases and J 0 bases; nucleotides not matched to a gene: 4. The CDR3 loop spans 15 amino acids. Germline CDR1 reads SGHTA; CDR2 reads FQGNSA.

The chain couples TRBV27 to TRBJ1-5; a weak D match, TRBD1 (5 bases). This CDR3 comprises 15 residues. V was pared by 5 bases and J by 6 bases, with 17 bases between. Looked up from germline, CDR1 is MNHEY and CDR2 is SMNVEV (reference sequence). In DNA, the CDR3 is TGTGCCAGCAGTCCAACACCAGGGTCTAGTCAGCCCCAGCATTTT. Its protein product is CASSPTPGSSQPQHF.

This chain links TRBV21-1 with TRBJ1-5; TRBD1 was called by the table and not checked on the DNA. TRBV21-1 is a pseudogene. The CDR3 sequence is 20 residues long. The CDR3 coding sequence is TGTGCCAGCAGCAAAAGGGGCAGGGTGAGAGCCAGGGGTAGCAATCAGCCCCAGCATTTT. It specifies CASSKRGRVRARGSNQPQHF.

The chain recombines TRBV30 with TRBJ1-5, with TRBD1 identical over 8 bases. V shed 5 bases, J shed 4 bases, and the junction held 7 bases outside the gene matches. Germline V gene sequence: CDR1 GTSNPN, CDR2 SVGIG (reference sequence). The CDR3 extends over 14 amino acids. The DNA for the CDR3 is TGTGCCTGGGATTCAGGGGGCTGGAATCAGCCCCAGCATTTT. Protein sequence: CAWDSGGWNQPQHF.

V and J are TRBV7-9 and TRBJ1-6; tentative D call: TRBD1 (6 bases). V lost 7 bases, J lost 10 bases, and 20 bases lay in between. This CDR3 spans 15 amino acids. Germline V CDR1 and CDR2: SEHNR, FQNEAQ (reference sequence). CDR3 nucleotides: TGTGCCAGCACCGACGTCAGGGGATCCCACTCACCCCTCCACTTT. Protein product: CASTDVRGSHSPLHF.

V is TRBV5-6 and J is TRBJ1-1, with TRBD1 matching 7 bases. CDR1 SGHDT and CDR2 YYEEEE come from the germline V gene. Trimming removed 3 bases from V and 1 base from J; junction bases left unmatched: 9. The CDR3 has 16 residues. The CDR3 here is CASSSFGTAKNTEAFF. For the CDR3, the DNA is TGTGCCAGCAGCTCATTTGGGACAGCAAAGAACACTGAAGCTTTCTTT.

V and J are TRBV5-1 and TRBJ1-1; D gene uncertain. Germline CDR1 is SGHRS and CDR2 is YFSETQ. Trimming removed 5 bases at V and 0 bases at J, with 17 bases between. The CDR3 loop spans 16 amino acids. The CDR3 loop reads CASRESPAKVNTEAFF. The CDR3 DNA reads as TGCGCCAGCAGGGAGTCCCCTGCAAAGGTGAACACTGAAGCTTTCTTT. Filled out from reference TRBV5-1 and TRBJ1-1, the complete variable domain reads KAGVTQTPRYLIKTRGQQVTLSCSPISGHRSVSWYQQTPGQGLQFLFEYFSETQRNKGNFPGRFSGRQFSNSRSEMNVSTLELGDSALYLCASRESPAKVNTEAFFGQGTRLTVV.

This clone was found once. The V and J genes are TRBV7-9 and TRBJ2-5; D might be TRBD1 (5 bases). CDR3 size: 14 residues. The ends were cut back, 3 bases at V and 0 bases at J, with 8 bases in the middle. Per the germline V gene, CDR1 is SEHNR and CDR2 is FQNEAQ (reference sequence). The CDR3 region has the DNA TGTGCCAGCAGCTTGACAGAGTACCAAGAGACCCAGTACTTC. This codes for CASSLTEYQETQYF.

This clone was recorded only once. This CDR3 reads CASTKIAGGQYEQYF. The CDR3 nucleotides are TGTGCCAGCACTAAAATAGCGGGGGGTCAATACGAGCAGTACTTC. The V and J genes are TRBV27 and TRBJ2-7, with TRBD2 identical over 10 bases. The V segment lost 7 bases and the J segment 4 bases; nucleotides outside the gene matches: 10. Germline CDR1 reads MNHEY; CDR2 reads SMNVEV (reference sequence). The CDR3 consists of 15 residues.

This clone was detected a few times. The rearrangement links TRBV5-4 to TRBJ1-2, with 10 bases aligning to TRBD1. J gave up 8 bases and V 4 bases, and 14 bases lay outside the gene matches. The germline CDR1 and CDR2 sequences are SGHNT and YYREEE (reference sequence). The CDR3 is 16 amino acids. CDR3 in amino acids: CASSPPERQGAYGYTF. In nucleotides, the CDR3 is TGTGCCAGCAGCCCCCCCGAGAGACAGGGGGCGTACGGCTACACCTTC.

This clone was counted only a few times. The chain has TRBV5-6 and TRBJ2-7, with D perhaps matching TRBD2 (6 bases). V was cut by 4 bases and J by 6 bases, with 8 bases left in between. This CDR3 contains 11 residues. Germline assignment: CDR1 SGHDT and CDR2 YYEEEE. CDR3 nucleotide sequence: TGTGCCAGCAGCACCGGGGGCGAGCAGTACTTC. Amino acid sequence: CASSTGGEQYF.

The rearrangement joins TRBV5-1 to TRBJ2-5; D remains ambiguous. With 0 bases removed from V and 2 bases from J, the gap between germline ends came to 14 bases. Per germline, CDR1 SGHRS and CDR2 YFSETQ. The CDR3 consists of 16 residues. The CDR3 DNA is TGCGCCAGCAGCTTGGTTGCCACAGCTGGGCAAGAGACCCAGTACTTC. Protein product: CASSLVATAGQETQYF.

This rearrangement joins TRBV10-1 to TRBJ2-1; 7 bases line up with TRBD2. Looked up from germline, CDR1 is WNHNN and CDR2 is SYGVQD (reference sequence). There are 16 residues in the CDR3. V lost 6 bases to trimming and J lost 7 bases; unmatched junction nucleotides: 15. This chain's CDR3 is CASSPSERGLLNEQFF. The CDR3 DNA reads TGCGCCAGCAGCCCCTCAGAGCGGGGCCTCCTGAATGAGCAGTTCTTC.

The CDR3 nucleotides are TGTGCCAGCAGCTTAGATCCTAGCGGGGCACGTTCCACAGATACGCAGTATTTT. Translating gives CASSLDPSGARSTDTQYF. The rearrangement uses TRBV7-8 and TRBJ2-3; TRBD2 matches at 9 bases. This CDR3 has 18 residues. The germline CDR1 and CDR2 sequences are SGHVS and FQNEAQ. Trimming took 1 base from V and 2 from J; bases not matched to a gene: 10.

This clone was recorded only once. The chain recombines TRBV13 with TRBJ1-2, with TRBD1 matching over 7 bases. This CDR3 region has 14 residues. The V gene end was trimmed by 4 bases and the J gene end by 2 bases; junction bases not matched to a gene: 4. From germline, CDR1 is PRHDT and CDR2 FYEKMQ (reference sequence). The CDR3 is CASSSWTGNYGYTF. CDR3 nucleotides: TGTGCCAGCAGCTCCTGGACAGGAAACTATGGCTACACCTTC. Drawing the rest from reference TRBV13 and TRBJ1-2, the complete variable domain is AAGVIQSPRHLIKEKRETATLKCYPIPRHDTVYWYQQGPGQDPQFLISFYEKMQSDKGSIPDRFSAQQFSDYHSELNMSSLELGDSALYFCASSSWTGNYGYTFGSGTRLTVV.

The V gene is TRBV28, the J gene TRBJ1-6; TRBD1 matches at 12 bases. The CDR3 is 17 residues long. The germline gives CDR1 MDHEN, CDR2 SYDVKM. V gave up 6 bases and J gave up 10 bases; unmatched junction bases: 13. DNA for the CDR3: TGTGCCAGCAGGCGTCCCGGGACAGGGGGCCTGGGATCACCCCTCCACTTT. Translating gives CASRRPGTGGLGSPLHF.

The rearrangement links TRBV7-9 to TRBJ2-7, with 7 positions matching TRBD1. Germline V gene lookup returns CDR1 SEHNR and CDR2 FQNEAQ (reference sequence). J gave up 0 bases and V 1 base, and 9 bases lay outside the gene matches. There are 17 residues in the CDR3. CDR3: CASSLEAWSGGSYEQYF. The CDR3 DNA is TGTGCCAGCAGCTTAGAGGCTTGGTCAGGGGGCTCCTACGAGCAGTACTTC.

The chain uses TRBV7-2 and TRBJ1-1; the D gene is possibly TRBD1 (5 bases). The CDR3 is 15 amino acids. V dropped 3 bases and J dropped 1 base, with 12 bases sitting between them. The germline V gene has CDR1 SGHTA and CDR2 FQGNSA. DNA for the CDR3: TGTGCCAGCAGCTTCACAGGCACCCAGAACACTGAAGCTTTCTTT. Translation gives CASSFTGTQNTEAFF.